This T cell receptor (beta chain) was retrieved from a study of T-cell reconstitution after alpha-beta-depleted transplantation in children. The CDR3 is made up of 14 amino acids. The germline gives CDR1 DFQATT, CDR2 SNEGSKA (reference sequence). The ends lost 0 bases at V and 5 bases at J; junction bases unmatched: 5. This clonotype has a handful of counts. A TCRbeta library incorporating unique molecular identifiers was prepared. TCRdb re-derived calls from the PCR reads in MiXCR, one entry per CDR3 protein. The table lists roughly 610,000 distinct CDR3 sequences, 8% to 11% of them singletons. Material: PBMCs from the stem cell graft donor, obtained from the stem cell graft. The chain has TRBV20-1 and TRBJ1-1; TRBD1 matches at 8 bases. This TCR was recovered from a human donor who donated a stem cell graft to a child with acute myeloid leukemia. DNA of the CDR3: TGCAGTGCTAGAGATCAGGGGGCGCGGACTGAAGCTTTCTTT. Translating gives CSARDQGARTEAFF.